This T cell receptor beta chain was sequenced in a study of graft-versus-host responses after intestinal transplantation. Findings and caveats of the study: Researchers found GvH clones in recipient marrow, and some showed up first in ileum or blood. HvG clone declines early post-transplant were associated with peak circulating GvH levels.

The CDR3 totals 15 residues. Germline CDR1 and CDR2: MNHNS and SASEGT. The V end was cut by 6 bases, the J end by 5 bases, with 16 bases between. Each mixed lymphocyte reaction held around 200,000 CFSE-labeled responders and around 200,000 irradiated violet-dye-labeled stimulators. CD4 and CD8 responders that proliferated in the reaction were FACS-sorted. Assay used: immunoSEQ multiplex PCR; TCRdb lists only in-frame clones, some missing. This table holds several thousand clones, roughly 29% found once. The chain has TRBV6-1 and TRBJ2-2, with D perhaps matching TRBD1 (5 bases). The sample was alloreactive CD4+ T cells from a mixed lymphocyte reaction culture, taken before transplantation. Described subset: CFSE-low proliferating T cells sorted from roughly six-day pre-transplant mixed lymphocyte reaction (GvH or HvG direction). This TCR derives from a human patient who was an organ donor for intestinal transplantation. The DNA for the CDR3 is TGTGCCAGCAGGCAGTCCAGGGCGGAAACCGGGGAGCTGTTTTTT. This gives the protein CASRQSRAETGELFF.